Below are 20 T cell receptor beta chains sequenced from a single sample in a study of T-cell reconstitution after alpha-beta-depleted transplantation in children. The library targeted TCRbeta and was prepared with unique molecular identifiers. From the PCR reads, TCRdb called clonotypes with MiXCR, one entry per CDR3 protein. The data show hundreds of thousands of distinct CDR3 sequences, roughly 8.2% seen once. Material: PBMCs, mostly from graft donor cells, obtained 180 days after TCRalphabeta/CD19-depleted stem cell transplant. All receptors come from a male patient aged 10 to 17 who had a stem cell transplant for acute lymphoblastic leukemia, so the T cells may come from the graft donor.

This clonotype has at least ten counts. This CDR3 is CASATGFFETQYF. The CDR3 DNA is TGTGCCAGCGCCACTGGGTTTTTTGAGACCCAGTACTTC. The rearrangement uses TRBV6-2 or TRBV6-3 and TRBJ2-5; D gene ambiguous. Germline V gene lookup returns CDR1 MNHEY and CDR2 SVGEGT. CDR3 size: 13 residues. The V and J ends lost 8 bases and 5 bases respectively, with 15 bases between them.

Ten or more counts support this clonotype. The chain carries TRBV9 and TRBJ2-7; D not resolved. Deletions cut 4 bases from V and 0 bases from J, with 11 bases between. Germline V gives CDR1 SGDLS, CDR2 YYNGEE. The CDR3 consists of 14 residues. The CDR3 loop is CASSPSPGSYEQYF. CDR3 bases: TGTGCCAGCAGCCCCAGCCCGGGCTCCTACGAGCAGTACTTC.

This clonotype was seen repeatedly, ten times or more. This chain joins TRBV12-3 or TRBV12-4 and TRBJ2-7; perhaps TRBD2 as D (7 bases). V was cut by 5 bases and J by 2 bases, with 16 bases left in between. This CDR3 region has 15 residues. CDR3 amino acids: CASSPPMGGPYEQYF. For the CDR3, the DNA is TGTGCCAGCAGTCCTCCGATGGGGGGGCCCTACGAGCAGTACTTC.

This clonotype has ten or more counts. One end of the junction fails to match germline, which may point to a read error. V is TRBV28 and J is TRBJ2-5, with TRBD2 matching over 8 bases. From germline, CDR1 is MDHEN and CDR2 SYDVKM. CDR3 size: 15 residues. CDR3 sequence reads: CASTVGGGPQVTQYF. The CDR3 DNA reads as TGTGCCAGTACCGTCGGGGGGGGGCCCCAAGTGACCCAGTACTTC.

This clonotype was detected ten times or more. J is TRBJ2-5 and V is TRBV23-1; no definite D call. TRBV23-1 qualifies as an ORF whose function is uncertain. The CDR3 is 12 amino acids. V lost 2 bases and J 5 bases, leaving 6 bases between the germline ends. Here the CDR3 DNA reads TGCGCCAGCAGTCAAATGGGTGAGACCCAGTACTTC. Translated: CASSQMGETQYF.

This clonotype was seen many times. The V gene is TRBV20-1, the J gene TRBJ1-2; D is perhaps TRBD1 (5 bases). The CDR3 covers 14 residues. Per germline, CDR1 DFQATT and CDR2 SNEGSKA (reference sequence). Deletions cut 5 bases from V and 3 bases from J, with 16 bases between. The CDR3 reads CSAQTGLVDYGYTF. For the CDR3, the DNA is TGCAGTGCTCAGACGGGACTGGTGGACTATGGCTACACCTTC.

As concerns this clonotype: This may come from a read error, since a much larger clone is one base off. V usage is TRBV24-1 and J usage is TRBJ1-4; D uncertain. Trimming pared 5 bases from V and 8 bases from J, leaving 8 bases between. The CDR3 has 12 amino acids. Germline CDR1 reads KGHDR; CDR2 reads SFDVKD. CDR3 residues: CATSVWGEKLFF. In nucleotides, the CDR3 is TGTGCCACCAGTGTTTGGGGAGAAAAACTGTTTTTT.

For this clonotype: An end of the junction differs from the germline gene, which may be a read error. The chain employs TRBV10-3 and TRBJ2-1, with TRBD2 matching over 15 bases. The CDR3 extends over 18 amino acids. Germline V gives CDR1 ENHRY, CDR2 SYGVKD. In DNA form, the CDR3 reads TGTGCCCTCAGTTCGGGACTAGCGGGAGGTCGCTCCTACAATGAGCAGTTCTTC. As protein: CALSSGLAGGRSYNEQFF.

This clonotype was counted at least ten times. This chain joins TRBV5-1 and TRBJ2-3; 9 positions agree with TRBD1. With V trimmed by 7 bases and J by 3 bases, 12 bases remained unmatched. The CDR3 consists of 16 residues. The germline V gene encodes CDR1 SGHRS and CDR2 YFSETQ. This CDR3 is CASSPVRTGDTDTQYF. In nucleotides, the CDR3 is TGCGCCAGCTCTCCTGTCAGGACAGGGGATACAGATACGCAGTATTTT.

This clonotype occurred many times. The V and J genes are TRBV11-2 and TRBJ2-2; 7 bases are shared with TRBD1. V was pared by 3 bases and J by 4 bases, with 5 bases of the junction left unmatched. This CDR3 is 15 amino acids long. Germline V CDR1 and CDR2: SGHAT, FQNNGV. The CDR3 reads CASSFQGEPTGELFF. The CDR3 DNA follows: TGTGCCAGCAGCTTCCAGGGGGAGCCCACCGGGGAGCTGTTTTTT.

This clonotype showed up many times. The V call is TRBV12-3 or TRBV12-4, the J call TRBJ2-1; 7 bases fit TRBD1. The CDR3 consists of 15 residues. The V gene end was trimmed by 6 bases and the J gene end by 7 bases; junction bases not matched to a gene: 12. The CDR3 DNA is TGTGCCAGCAGATCGCGGACAGGTATACTTAATGAGCAGTTCTTC. Encoded protein: CASRSRTGILNEQFF.

On this clonotype itself: A much larger clone sits a single nucleotide away, making a read error possible. This sequence joins TRBV20-1 and TRBJ2-7; D may be TRBD1 (5 bases). Germline CDR1 and CDR2: DFQATT and SNEGSKA (reference sequence). CDR3 size: 13 residues. CDR3 bases: TGCAGTGCTAGAGGCCAGGGTCCCTACGACCAGTACTTC. Protein: CSARGQGPYDQYF.

This clonotype appeared many times. The V gene is TRBV7-2, the J gene TRBJ2-7; maybe TRBD1 (5 bases). V shed 1 base and J shed 0 bases, with 10 bases lying between them. Germline-derived CDR1 and CDR2 are SGHTA and FQGNSA. The CDR3 is 15 amino acids. CDR3 coding DNA: TGTGCCAGCAGCTTAGTCGCAGGGAACTCCTACGAGCAGTACTTC. It yields the protein CASSLVAGNSYEQYF.

This clonotype was recorded many times. The rearrangement uses TRBV19 and TRBJ1-1; 10 bases match TRBD1. Trimming removed 0 bases from V and 5 bases from J; junction bases left unmatched: 9. CDR3 size: 17 residues. Germline V CDR1 and CDR2: LNHDA, SQIVND (reference sequence). CDR3 bases: TGTGCCAGTAGTATAGACCTCCGGACAGGGGGGCGGACTGAAGCTTTCTTT. Its translation is CASSIDLRTGGRTEAFF.

This clonotype was counted at least ten times. The genes are TRBV4-3 and TRBJ1-4, with TRBD1 identical over 8 bases. The germline CDR1 and CDR2 sequences are LGHNA and YSLEER. The CDR3 length is 15 residues. The trim removed 4 bases at V and 8 bases at J, leaving 9 bases unmatched. The CDR3 nucleotides are TGCGCCAGCAGCCGCCTGAAAGACAGGGGAGAAAAACTGTTTTTT. Protein sequence: CASSRLKDRGEKLFF.

In this sample, this clonotype turned up many times. The chain is built from TRBV5-1 and TRBJ2-6; D is tentatively TRBD1 or TRBD2 (5 bases each). Trimming left V 2 bases short and J 4 bases short, with 10 bases between. The CDR3 length is 15 residues. The germline V gene has CDR1 SGHRS and CDR2 YFSETQ. CDR3 protein: CASSFSGRGANVLTF. CDR3 nucleotide sequence: TGCGCCAGCAGCTTCTCGGGGCGAGGGGCCAACGTCCTGACTTTC.

This clonotype occurred many times. V usage is TRBV10-3 and J usage is TRBJ1-1; 12 bases match TRBD1. The CDR3 covers 13 residues. Germline-derived CDR1 and CDR2 are ENHRY and SYGVKD. V was clipped by 4 bases and J by 11 bases; unmatched bases: 5. The CDR3: CAISGGTGGPAFF. The CDR3 nucleotides are TGTGCCATCAGTGGGGGGACAGGGGGCCCGGCTTTCTTT.

This clonotype was observed at least ten times. The rearrangement uses TRBV10-3 and TRBJ2-1; 13 bases are a match to TRBD2. Germline V lookup: CDR1 ENHRY, CDR2 SYGVKD. This CDR3 comprises 15 residues. After removal of 4 bases from V and 6 bases from J, the junction contained 3 bases not matched to a gene. As DNA, the CDR3 is TGTGCCATCAGTGGCGGGACTAGCGGGACCAATGAGCAGTTCTTC. The encoded protein is CAISGGTSGTNEQFF.

This clonotype was detected ten times or more. V usage is TRBV5-1 and J usage is TRBJ2-7, with D perhaps TRBD2 (7 bases). Germline V gene data show CDR1 as SGHRS and CDR2 as YFSETQ. CDR3 length: 14 residues. V was trimmed by 0 bases and J by 5 bases, leaving 12 bases between them. DNA of the CDR3: TGCGCCAGCAGCTTGGCGGGGGGCCGCAACGAGCAGTACTTC. Protein sequence: CASSLAGGRNEQYF.

There are many counts of this clonotype. The CDR3 DNA reads as TGTGCCAGCAGTATACAGGGGAAGGGTAACTATGGCTACACCTTC. This gives the protein CASSIQGKGNYGYTF. The J gene is TRBJ1-2, the V gene TRBV7-8, with 7 bases lining up with TRBD1. The J segment lost 1 base and the V segment lost 6 bases, leaving 8 bases of the junction unmatched. This CDR3 comprises 15 residues. Germline V lookup: CDR1 SGHVS, CDR2 FQNEAQ.